The clone carrying this TCR beta chain was observed a handful of times. No antigen is known for it. This record comes from a study of cytomegalovirus exposure and HLA in healthy donors. General study findings and limits: Specific recognition of CMV antigens was confirmed in vitro for three chains (all CMV-associated).

The CDR3 totals 14 residues. The V end was cut by 1 base, the J end by 3 bases, with 10 bases between. The germline V gene has CDR1 PRHDT and CDR2 FYEKMQ (reference sequence). Measured with immunoSEQ multiplex PCR; TCRdb has only the in-frame clones, and not every one. Altogether almost 200,000 clones are present, about 81% being singletons, with the ten largest covering 0.95% to 1.5%. The TCR originated in a woman in her 30s in good health and CMV-seronegative. The chain combines TRBV13 with TRBJ2-7, with D perhaps TRBD1 (6 bases). Sample: PBMCs. The CDR3 protein is CASSLDRVIYEQYF. CDR3 in DNA: TGTGCCAGCAGCTTAGACAGGGTGATCTACGAGCAGTACTTC.